This T cell receptor beta chain was retrieved from a study of CD8 T cells in Susac syndrome. Germline loops: CDR1 MNHEY, CDR2 SVGAGI. The CDR3 runs 13 residues. Trimming removed 2 bases from V and 9 bases from J, with 13 bases in between. Random hexamers were used to reverse transcribe an amount of about 0.45 to 1 ug RNA. By means of immunoSEQ multiplex PCR, TCR beta CDR3 spanning 54 Vbeta and 13 Jbeta underwent amplification. TCRdb independently ran MiXCR on the immunoSEQ multiplex PCR reads; one entry per CDR3 protein. The sample includes about 300,000 distinct CDR3 sequences, 92% of them seen just once.

The material sequenced was CD4+ T cells from PBMCs. The source is a human donor with multiple sclerosis. The V and J genes are TRBV6-5 and TRBJ2-5; no reliable D call. CDR3 DNA: TGTGCCAGCAGTTACGAGCACGGCCGGGCCCAGTACTTC. Its translation is CASSYEHGRAQYF.